This T cell receptor (beta chain) was sequenced during a study of blood T cell repertoires in COVID-19. Study summary: In each case, the material was cDNA or gDNA derived from T cells, B-cell-depleted T cells, or PBMCs.

The CDR3 consists of 13 residues. Germline V gene data show CDR1 as KGHSH and CDR2 as LQKENI. Trimming took 3 bases from V and 3 from J, leaving 8 bases between them. Original analysis: It was from reference gene primer amplification that nucleated cell counts were estimated. This table comes from immunoSEQ multiplex PCR, and its TCRdb copy is limited to in-frame clones, with some not included. V and J calls and clone size are given by that table; D and trimming were obtained from the DNA. Of around 300,000 clones listed, over 80% are singletons. The material sequenced was peripheral blood. The source of this sequence is a woman in her 40s with acute or convalescent COVID-19. The rearrangement links TRBV18 to TRBJ1-1; D remains ambiguous. CDR3 in amino acids: CASSPGMDTEAFF. The DNA of the CDR3 is TGTGCCAGCTCACCCGGGATGGACACTGAAGCTTTCTTT. Filled out from reference TRBV18 and TRBJ1-1, the complete variable domain reads NAGVMQNPRHLVRRRGQEARLRCSPMKGHSHVYWYRQLPEEGLKFMVYLQKENIIDESGMPKERFSAEFPKEGPSILRIQQVVRGDSAAYFCASSPGMDTEAFFGQGTRLTVV.